Each of the 22 T cell receptor beta chains below was sequenced from the same sample in a study of blood T cell repertoires in COVID-19. Method: immunoSEQ multiplex PCR; TCRdb's copy keeps in-frame clones and lacks some. The profile covers 140,000 to 150,000 clones, with 87% appearing a single time and over 8.5% taken by the ten largest. Sequenced: peripheral blood. These receptors were taken from a woman aged 50 to 60 with active or convalescent COVID-19.

The chain combines TRBV19 with TRBJ2-1; 8 bases align to TRBD2. Germline trimming cut 8 bases from V and 8 bases from J; bases unmatched to any gene: 8. The CDR3 runs 13 residues. CDR1 is LNHDA, CDR2 SQIVND, per germline (reference sequence). The CDR3 nucleotides read TGTGCCAGTCGGGTAGCGGGACTGGATGAGCAGTTCTTC. Translation: CASRVAGLDEQFF.

This sequence joins TRBV4-1 and TRBJ1-4, with TRBD1 matching over 8 bases. CDR3 length equals 20 residues. The junction had 18 bases not matched to a gene; V was cut back by 4 bases and J by 2 bases. Germline values: CDR1 MGHRA, CDR2 YSYEKL. The CDR3 coding sequence is TGCGCCAGCAGCCTCCAAGGAGGGACAGGATATGGTGGGACTAATGAAAAACTGTTTTTT. Protein: CASSLQGGTGYGGTNEKLFF.

The rearrangement links TRBV6-2 or TRBV6-3 to TRBJ1-1; 9 bases align to TRBD1. With V trimmed by 2 bases and J by 3 bases, 13 bases remained unmatched. CDR1 and CDR2 (germline): MNHEY, SVGEGT. This CDR3 is built from 18 residues. The CDR3 DNA follows: TGTGCCAGCAGTTACCACAGGGGGCGCAGGTTTGCGGACACTGAAGCTTTCTTT. Encoded protein: CASSYHRGRRFADTEAFF.

This clone was detected a few times. The rearrangement links TRBV5-1 to TRBJ1-1; a possible D gene is TRBD1 (6 bases). V was shortened by 1 base and J by 0 bases, with 7 bases between the two germline ends. CDR1 is SGHRS and CDR2 is YFSETQ in the germline V gene. This CDR3 is built from 14 residues. CDR3 nucleotides: TGCGCCAGCAGCTTGAGGACAGTGAACACTGAAGCTTTCTTT. Its translation: CASSLRTVNTEAFF.

The chain carries TRBV19 and TRBJ1-1, with 7 bases matching TRBD1. The germline V gene has CDR1 LNHDA and CDR2 SQIVND (reference sequence). The V segment lost 6 bases and the J segment 4 bases; nucleotides outside the gene matches: 11. The length of the CDR3 is 15 residues. The CDR3 DNA reads as TGTGCCAGTAGGGAGGGCAGGGGGTTGGGCACTGAAGCTTTCTTT. This encodes CASREGRGLGTEAFF.

The rearrangement uses TRBV28 and TRBJ2-7, with TRBD2 identical over 8 bases. The CDR3 spans 15 residues. The germline gives CDR1 MDHEN, CDR2 SYDVKM. V was pared by 8 bases and J by 0 bases, with 9 bases of the junction left unmatched. The CDR3 DNA follows: TGTGCCAGCGGTATGCGGGAGGACCTCTCCTACGAGCAGTACTTC. Its protein product is CASGMREDLSYEQYF.

This clone was counted a single time. V and J are TRBV6-5 and TRBJ1-2; 8 bases fit TRBD1. The trim removed 2 bases at V and 0 bases at J, leaving 5 bases unmatched. The CDR3 length is 16 residues. CDR1 is MNHEY and CDR2 is SVGAGI in the germline V gene. The CDR3: CASSYTADRANYGYTF. The CDR3 DNA follows: TGTGCCAGCAGTTACACCGCGGACAGGGCTAACTATGGCTACACCTTC.

The chain combines TRBV5-1 with TRBJ2-5; 13 nucleotides align to TRBD2. Trimming at V came to 4 bases and at J to 3 bases, leaving 6 bases not matched to a gene. Germline CDR1 is SGHRS and CDR2 is YFSETQ. There are 16 residues in the CDR3. CDR3 in amino acids: CASSPGGLAGKETQYF. The CDR3 DNA follows: TGCGCCAGCAGCCCCGGGGGACTAGCGGGGAAAGAGACCCAGTACTTC.

The chain carries TRBV7-3 and TRBJ2-1, with TRBD2 identical over 12 bases. CDR1 is SGHTA and CDR2 is FQGTGA in the germline V gene. The CDR3 extends over 17 amino acids. Trimming at V came to 1 base and at J to 7 bases, leaving 8 bases not matched to a gene. In nucleotides, the CDR3 is TGTGCCAGCAGCTTAAGGAGGACTAGCGGGAATAGGAATGAGCAGTTCTTC. Translating it yields CASSLRRTSGNRNEQFF.

V is TRBV4-3 and J is TRBJ1-2, with D unclear. V was pared by 0 bases and J by 4 bases, with 9 bases between. The CDR3 is 14 residues long. Germline V gives CDR1 LGHNA, CDR2 YSLEER. CDR3 loop: CASSQDRGGYGYTF. CDR3 nucleotides: TGCGCCAGCAGCCAAGATCGGGGTGGCTATGGCTACACCTTC.

This chain connects TRBV5-1 to TRBJ1-2; 7 bases are a match to TRBD1. CDR1 is SGHRS and CDR2 is YFSETQ in the germline V gene. This CDR3 is 13 amino acids long. With 2 bases clipped from V and 6 bases from J, the junction kept 4 bases outside the gene matches. The DNA of the CDR3 is TGCGCCAGCAGCTTACAGGGGAGGAATGGCTACACCTTC. It is translated as CASSLQGRNGYTF. The whole variable domain, filled in from reference TRBV5-1 and TRBJ1-2, reads KAGVTQTPRYLIKTRGQQVTLSCSPISGHRSVSWYQQTPGQGLQFLFEYFSETQRNKGNFPGRFSGRQFSNSRSEMNVSTLELGDSALYLCASSLQGRNGYTFGSGTRLTVV.

The rearrangement links TRBV7-2 to TRBJ1-1; 7 nucleotides match TRBD1. Germline assignment: CDR1 SGHTA and CDR2 FQGNSA. CDR3 length: 12 amino acids. V trimming: 3 bases; J trimming: 6 bases; junction bases outside the gene matches: 1. The CDR3 nucleotides are TGTGCCAGCAGCTTCCAGGGGGCTGAAGCTTTCTTT. Translation gives CASSFQGAEAFF. The whole variable domain, filled in from reference TRBV7-2 and TRBJ1-1, reads GAGVSQSPSNKVTEKGKDVELRCDPISGHTALYWYRQSLGQGLEFLIYFQGNSAPDKSGLPSDRFSAERTGGSVSTLTIQRTQQEDSAVYLCASSFQGAEAFFGQGTRLTVV.

The chain joins TRBV7-2 to TRBJ1-3; a possible D gene is TRBD1 (5 bases). CDR1 and CDR2 from the germline V gene are SGHTA and FQGNSA. The CDR3 covers 15 residues. Trimming took off 5 bases at V and 0 bases at J, with 11 bases between the two ends. DNA of the CDR3: TGTGCCAGCAGCCAACAGGTCACCTCTGGAAACACCATATATTTT. This sequence encodes CASSQQVTSGNTIYF.

The DNA for the CDR3 is TGTGCCAGCAGCCCATGGGGTCAGGGGCAAGAGACCCAGTACTTC. Its protein product is CASSPWGQGQETQYF. J is TRBJ2-5 and V is TRBV7-2, with D tentatively TRBD1 (6 bases). This CDR3 has 15 amino acids. Trimming removed 5 bases from V and 2 bases from J, with 15 bases in between. From germline, CDR1 is SGHTA and CDR2 FQGNSA.

The genes are TRBV7-2 and TRBJ1-3; 8 nucleotides match TRBD1. V lost 5 bases, J lost 0 bases, and 9 bases stayed unmatched. Per germline, CDR1 SGHTA and CDR2 FQGNSA. The CDR3 is 17 residues long. This chain's CDR3 is CASSPTAGGVSGNTIYF. As DNA, the CDR3 is TGTGCCAGCAGCCCAACCGCAGGGGGCGTCTCTGGAAACACCATATATTTT.

The sample holds one count of this clone. The genes are TRBV30 and TRBJ2-7; weak D call: TRBD1 (5 bases). This CDR3 region has 13 residues. CDR1 GTSNPN and CDR2 SVGIG come from the germline V gene (reference sequence). V shed 0 bases and J shed 3 bases, with 9 bases lying between them. CDR3 in amino acids: CAWSVGQSYEQYF. The CDR3 DNA reads as TGTGCCTGGAGTGTGGGGCAGAGCTACGAGCAGTACTTC.

This clone is a singleton in its sample. The chain links TRBV18 to TRBJ2-7; weak D call: TRBD2 (5 bases). Germline CDR1 and CDR2: KGHSH and LQKENI. The V gene lost 6 bases and the J gene lost 9 bases, with 18 bases spanning the gap. This CDR3 has 13 residues. The CDR3, as DNA: TGTGCCAGCTCGAGAGGGTCCGGAAGAGGGCAGTACTTC. Amino acids: CASSRGSGRGQYF.

The rearrangement joins TRBV7-9 to TRBJ2-5; no clear D. The CDR3 totals 12 residues. Germline assignment: CDR1 SEHNR and CDR2 FQNEAQ (reference sequence). V was trimmed by 5 bases and J by 5 bases, leaving 9 bases between them. The CDR3 is CASSPIEETQYF. The DNA for the CDR3 is TGTGCCAGCAGCCCAATTGAGGAGACCCAGTACTTC.

The CDR3 coding sequence is TGTGCCACCAGCAGGGCCCTTCCGGGCGGGACAGAAAATAACTATGGCTACACCTTC. Its protein product is CATSRALPGGTENNYGYTF. The chain couples TRBV15 to TRBJ1-2; 7 bases line up with TRBD1. The V segment lost 3 bases and the J segment 1 base; nucleotides outside the gene matches: 17. The CDR3 is 19 residues long. Germline V gene sequence: CDR1 LNHNV, CDR2 YYDKDF (reference sequence).

This clone has just a few counts. The rearrangement joins TRBV5-4 to TRBJ2-1; 14 bases match TRBD2. Per the germline V gene, CDR1 is SGHNT and CDR2 is YYREEE (reference sequence). This CDR3 has 16 amino acids. V was pared by 0 bases and J by 5 bases, with 1 base of the junction left unmatched. CDR3 coding DNA: TGTGCCAGCAGCTTGGGACTAGCGGGAGGGAACAATGAGCAGTTCTTC. This codes for CASSLGLAGGNNEQFF. Combining the CDR3 with reference TRBV5-4 and TRBJ2-1 gives the whole variable domain ETGVTQSPTHLIKTRGQQVTLRCSSQSGHNTVSWYQQALGQGPQFIFQYYREEENGRGNFPPRFSGLQFPNYSSELNVNALELDDSALYLCASSLGLAGGNNEQFFGPGTRLTVL.

The genes are TRBV29-1 and TRBJ2-5; 8 bases are shared with TRBD1. CDR1 SQVTM and CDR2 ANQGSEA come from the germline V gene. There are 13 residues in the CDR3. The V gene end was trimmed by 3 bases and the J gene end by 7 bases; junction bases not matched to a gene: 7. The CDR3 region has the DNA TGCAGCGTTGAGGACAGGGAACTTGGGACCCAGTACTTC. Its protein product is CSVEDRELGTQYF.

This clone was counted a few times. CDR3 protein: CASSQGFGTGESEQYF. Written as DNA, the CDR3 is TGTGCCAGCAGCCAAGGTTTCGGGACAGGGGAGTCCGAGCAGTACTTC. The chain couples TRBV16 to TRBJ2-7; 10 bases align to TRBD1. The V gene's germline CDR1 is KGHSY and CDR2 FQNENV. J lost 6 bases, V lost 2 bases, and 10 bases had no gene match. The CDR3 runs to 16 residues. Looking up the rest from reference TRBV16 and TRBJ2-7 gives the full variable domain: GEEVAQTPKHLVRGEGQKAKLYCAPIKGHSYVFWYQQVLKNEFKFLISFQNENVFDETGMPKERFSAKCLPNSPCSLEIQATKLEDSAVYFCASSQGFGTGESEQYFGPGTRLTVT.